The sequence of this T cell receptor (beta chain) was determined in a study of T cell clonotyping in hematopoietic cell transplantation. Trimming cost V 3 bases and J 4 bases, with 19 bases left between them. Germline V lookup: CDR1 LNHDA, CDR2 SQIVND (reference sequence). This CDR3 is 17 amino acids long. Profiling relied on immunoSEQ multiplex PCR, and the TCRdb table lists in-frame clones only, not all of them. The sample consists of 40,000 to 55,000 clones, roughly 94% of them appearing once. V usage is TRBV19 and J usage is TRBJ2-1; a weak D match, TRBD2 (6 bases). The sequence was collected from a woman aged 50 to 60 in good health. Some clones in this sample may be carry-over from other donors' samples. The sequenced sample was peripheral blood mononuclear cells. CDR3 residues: CASSIDGGGVMYNEQFF. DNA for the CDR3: TGTGCCAGTAGTATTGACGGGGGAGGTGTGATGTACAATGAGCAGTTCTTC.